What follows are 4 T cell receptor beta chains derived from one specimen sequenced in a study of blood T cell repertoires in COVID-19. Some clones are missing from TCRdb's copy, which holds only in-frame ones; the method was immunoSEQ multiplex PCR. The sample lists about 350,000 clones, 75% to 90% occurring once. Sequenced sample: peripheral blood. The receptors shown here come from a woman aged 60-70 years with COVID-19, enrolled during active disease.

The rearrangement links TRBV13 to TRBJ2-1; 7 bases match TRBD2. V lost 5 bases and J lost 0; bases outside the gene matches: 7. Germline V gene lookup returns CDR1 PRHDT and CDR2 FYEKMQ (reference sequence). There are 16 residues in the CDR3. The chain's CDR3 is CASSPAGERSYNEQFF. CDR3 in DNA: TGTGCCAGCAGCCCTGCGGGGGAACGCTCCTACAATGAGCAGTTCTTC. Filled out from reference TRBV13 and TRBJ2-1, the complete variable domain reads AAGVIQSPRHLIKEKRETATLKCYPIPRHDTVYWYQQGPGQDPQFLISFYEKMQSDKGSIPDRFSAQQFSDYHSELNMSSLELGDSALYFCASSPAGERSYNEQFFGPGTRLTVL.

This clone was detected a few times. The genes are TRBV5-1 and TRBJ1-1, with D unclear. The CDR3 extends over 14 amino acids. The V and J ends lost 0 bases and 4 bases respectively, with 10 bases between them. Germline-derived CDR1 and CDR2 are SGHRS and YFSETQ. The CDR3 DNA reads as TGCGCCAGCAGCTTGGGCAGGCTCTCCACTGAAGCTTTCTTT. Translated, it gives CASSLGRLSTEAFF.

The CDR3 DNA reads as TGCGCCAGCAGCTTGGGGGCGGATACGCAGTATTTT. It yields the protein CASSLGADTQYF. This chain uses TRBV5-1 with TRBJ2-3; no clear D gene. Trimming stripped 0 bases from V and 6 bases from J, with 5 bases between. Germline CDR1 is SGHRS and CDR2 is YFSETQ. This CDR3 is built from 12 residues.

The V and J genes are TRBV4-1 and TRBJ2-1; 9 nucleotides agree with TRBD1. Trimming at V came to 2 bases and at J to 0 bases, leaving 8 bases not matched to a gene. Germline loops: CDR1 MGHRA, CDR2 YSYEKL. This CDR3 is 18 amino acids long. The CDR3 here is CASSQFPGQGSSYNEQFF. CDR3 coding DNA: TGCGCCAGCAGCCAATTTCCGGGACAGGGTAGCTCCTACAATGAGCAGTTCTTC.